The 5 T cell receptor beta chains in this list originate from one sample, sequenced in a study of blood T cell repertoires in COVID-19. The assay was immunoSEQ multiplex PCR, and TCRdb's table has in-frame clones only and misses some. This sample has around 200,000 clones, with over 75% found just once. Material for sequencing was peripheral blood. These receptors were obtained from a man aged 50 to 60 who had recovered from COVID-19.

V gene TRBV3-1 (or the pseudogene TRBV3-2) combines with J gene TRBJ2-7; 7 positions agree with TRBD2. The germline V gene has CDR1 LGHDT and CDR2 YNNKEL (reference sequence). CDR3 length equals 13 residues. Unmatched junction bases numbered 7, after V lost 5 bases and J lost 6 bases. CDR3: CASSYGTKGEQYF. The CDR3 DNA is TGTGCCAGCAGCTACGGGACTAAAGGCGAGCAGTACTTC.

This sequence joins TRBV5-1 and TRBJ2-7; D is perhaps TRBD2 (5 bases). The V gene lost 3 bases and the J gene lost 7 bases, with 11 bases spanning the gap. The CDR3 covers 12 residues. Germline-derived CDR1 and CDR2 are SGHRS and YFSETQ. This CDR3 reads CASSSGGLEQYF. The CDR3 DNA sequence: TGCGCCAGCAGCTCCGGAGGTCTGGAGCAGTACTTC.

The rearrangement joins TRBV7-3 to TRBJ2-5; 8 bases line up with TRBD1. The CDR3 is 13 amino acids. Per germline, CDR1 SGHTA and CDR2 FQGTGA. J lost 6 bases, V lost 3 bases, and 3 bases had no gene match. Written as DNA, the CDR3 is TGTGCCAGCAGCTTTGACAGGGGACAGACCCAGTACTTC. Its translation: CASSFDRGQTQYF.

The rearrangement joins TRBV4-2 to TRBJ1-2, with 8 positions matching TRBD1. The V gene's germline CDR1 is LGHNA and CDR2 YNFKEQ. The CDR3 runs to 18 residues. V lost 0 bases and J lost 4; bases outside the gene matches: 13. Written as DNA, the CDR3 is TGTGCCAGCAGCCAAGAAGCCGTTGGGACAGGACTCCTCTATGGCTACACCTTC. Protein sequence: CASSQEAVGTGLLYGYTF.

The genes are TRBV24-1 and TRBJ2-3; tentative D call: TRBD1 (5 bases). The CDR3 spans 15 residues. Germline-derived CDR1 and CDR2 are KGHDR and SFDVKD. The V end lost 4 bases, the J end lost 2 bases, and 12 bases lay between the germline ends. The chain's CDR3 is CATSDPEGATDTQYF. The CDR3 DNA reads TGTGCCACCAGTGACCCTGAAGGGGCCACAGATACGCAGTATTTT.